The next 29 T cell receptor beta chains were all read from a single sample in a study of blood T cells in healthy people across ages. A second PCR of 7 to 11 cycles used a sample-barcoded 5' primer and a J-beta primer mix. One entry per CDR3 protein, called by TCRdb with MiXCR from the 5' RACE reads. The sample includes over 1,500,000 distinct CDR3 sequences, around half of them seen just once. Sample: blood. Every receptor here comes from a woman in her thirties or forties in good health.

The chain recombines TRBV9 with TRBJ2-3; 7 nucleotides line up with TRBD2. In germline, CDR1 is SGDLS, CDR2 YYNGEE. The CDR3 contains 16 residues. V lost 0 bases to trimming and J lost 3 bases; unmatched junction nucleotides: 7. The CDR3 DNA is TGTGCCAGCAGCGTAGGTTCAGCGGGGCAGACAGATACGCAGTATTTT. Translated: CASSVGSAGQTDTQYF.

This clonotype was seen a few times. The V and J genes are TRBV7-8 and TRBJ2-7, with 12 bases aligning to TRBD2. The CDR3 has 16 amino acids. The J segment lost 0 bases and the V segment lost 6 bases, leaving 6 bases of the junction unmatched. Germline values: CDR1 SGHVS, CDR2 FQNEAQ. CDR3: CASRPLAGGISYEQYF. The CDR3 nucleotides are TGTGCCAGCAGACCTCTAGCGGGGGGGATCTCCTACGAGCAGTACTTC.

This clonotype occurred a few times. The chain joins TRBV6-5 to TRBJ2-6, with D perhaps matching TRBD1 (5 bases). The ends were cut back, 9 bases at V and 2 bases at J, with 8 bases in the middle. The germline CDR1 and CDR2 sequences are MNHEY and SVGAGI. The CDR3 covers 13 residues. As DNA, the CDR3 is TGTGCCAGTTGGGGCGCTGGGGCCAACGTCCTGACTTTC. It translates to CASWGAGANVLTF.

The chain has TRBV20-1 and TRBJ2-5; the D gene is possibly TRBD1 (6 bases). Trimming removed 8 bases at V and 5 bases at J, with 18 bases between. CDR1 is DFQATT and CDR2 is SNEGSKA in the germline V gene (reference sequence). CDR3 length: 13 amino acids. For the CDR3, the DNA is TGCAGTCCACGGAGAGACAGGCAGGAGACCCAGTACTTC. Translating gives CSPRRDRQETQYF.

The table lists this clonotype with a few counts. This may be a read error: a much more frequent sequence differs by one nucleotide. The rearrangement uses TRBV29-1 and TRBJ2-7; D not resolved. CDR3 length: 12 amino acids. V gave up 4 bases and J gave up 2 bases, with 9 bases separating them. Germline V gene data show CDR1 as SQVTM and CDR2 as ANQGSEA. CDR3 region: CSVGAGAYEQYF. The CDR3 DNA reads TGCAGCGTTGGGGCCGGAGCCTACGAGCAGTACTTC.

The rearrangement joins TRBV7-9 to TRBJ1-2; weak D call: TRBD1 (6 bases). The germline CDR1 and CDR2 sequences are SEHNR and FQNEAQ (reference sequence). This CDR3 has 16 amino acids. The V and J ends lost 1 base and 0 bases respectively, with 12 bases between them. The CDR3 sequence is CASSLEGDTANYGYTF. The CDR3 DNA is TGTGCCAGCAGCTTAGAAGGGGACACCGCTAACTATGGCTACACCTTC.

The chain couples TRBV6-5 to TRBJ2-7; the D gene is possibly TRBD1 (6 bases). The CDR3 is made up of 15 amino acids. The V and J ends lost 6 bases and 0 bases respectively, with 15 bases between them. The germline V gene encodes CDR1 MNHEY and CDR2 SVGAGI. For the CDR3, the DNA is TGTGCCAGCAGGCCTACTCAGGGGAGCTCCTACGAGCAGTACTTC. It specifies CASRPTQGSSYEQYF.

This clonotype was seen a handful of times. This rearrangement joins TRBV11-2 to TRBJ2-3; 7 bases line up with TRBD1. The V segment lost 6 bases and the J segment 6 bases; nucleotides outside the gene matches: 6. The length of the CDR3 is 13 residues. CDR1 SGHAT and CDR2 FQNNGV come from the germline V gene. This chain's CDR3 is CASRTEQGDTQYF. The CDR3 DNA reads as TGTGCCAGCAGAACGGAACAGGGGGATACGCAGTATTTT.

This clonotype has a handful of counts. The chain has TRBV20-1 and TRBJ2-7, with D perhaps matching TRBD2 (5 bases). The CDR3 sequence is 13 residues long. With 2 bases removed from V and 7 bases from J, the gap between germline ends came to 15 bases. CDR1 is DFQATT and CDR2 is SNEGSKA in the germline V gene (reference sequence). DNA for the CDR3: TGCAGTGCTAGACGCACCGGGGTGAATGAGCAGTACTTC. It encodes CSARRTGVNEQYF.

This clonotype was seen more than once but under ten times. V usage is TRBV28 and J usage is TRBJ2-7, with 14 bases matching TRBD2. V lost 6 bases to trimming and J lost 0 bases; unmatched junction nucleotides: 16. This CDR3 is built from 20 residues. CDR1 is MDHEN and CDR2 is SYDVKM in the germline V gene. The CDR3 DNA reads TGTGCCAGCAGATCCCTCAGAGGACTAGCGGGGGGTTATAGCTCCTACGAGCAGTACTTC. Its protein product is CASRSLRGLAGGYSSYEQYF. Using reference TRBV28 and TRBJ2-7 for the parts outside the CDR3, the full variable domain is DVKVTQSSRYLVKRTGEKVFLECVQDMDHENMFWYRQDPGLGLRLIYFSYDVKMKEKGDIPEGYSVSREKKERFSLILESASTNQTSMYLCASRSLRGLAGGYSSYEQYFGPGTRLTVT.

The chain has TRBV6-5 and TRBJ2-3; 11 nucleotides line up with TRBD1. V dropped 0 bases and J dropped 3; count of bases not matched to a gene: 14. CDR3 length: 20 residues. Per the germline V gene, CDR1 is MNHEY and CDR2 is SVGAGI. As DNA, the CDR3 is TGTGCCAGCAGTTACTCGACGGACAGGGGGCGTTTGAGGGGTACAGATACGCAGTATTTT. Its translation is CASSYSTDRGRLRGTDTQYF.

The genes are TRBV5-1 and TRBJ1-4; the match to TRBD1 covers 8 bases. This CDR3 is built from 13 residues. Germline V gene lookup returns CDR1 SGHRS and CDR2 YFSETQ. V shed 4 bases and J 7 bases; nucleotides not matched to a gene: 3. The CDR3 sequence is CASSPDRGEKLFF. For the CDR3, the DNA is TGCGCCAGCAGCCCCGACAGGGGTGAAAAACTGTTTTTT.

This clonotype has more than one count but fewer than ten. The chain joins TRBV2 to TRBJ2-7; the D gene is possibly TRBD1 (6 bases). V lost 4 bases and J 4 bases, leaving 11 bases between the germline ends. The CDR3 runs to 13 residues. CDR1 is SNHLY and CDR2 is FYNNEI in the germline V gene. The CDR3 is CASSAYRVYEQYF. The CDR3 region has the DNA TGTGCCAGCAGTGCCTACAGGGTATACGAGCAGTACTTC.

This sequence joins TRBV27 and TRBJ2-5; D remains unclear. This CDR3 spans 14 amino acids. Germline lookup yields CDR1 MNHEY and CDR2 SMNVEV (reference sequence). V was shortened by 3 bases and J by 5 bases, with 13 bases between the two germline ends. Here the CDR3 reads CASSFQNSRETQYF. For the CDR3, the DNA is TGTGCCAGCAGTTTTCAAAATAGTAGGGAGACCCAGTACTTC.

This clonotype was counted a few times. J is TRBJ2-1 and V is TRBV7-9; 10 bases align to TRBD2. With 3 bases clipped from V and 4 bases from J, the junction kept 3 bases outside the gene matches. Per the germline V gene, CDR1 is SEHNR and CDR2 is FQNEAQ (reference sequence). The CDR3 sequence is 15 residues long. CDR3 residues: CASSFLAGVYNEQFF. The DNA for the CDR3 is TGTGCCAGCAGCTTCCTAGCGGGGGTTTACAATGAGCAGTTCTTC.

The chain joins TRBV19 to TRBJ2-3; D gene unclear. The CDR3 has 16 amino acids. V lost 2 bases to trimming and J lost 2 bases, with 14 bases between them. Per the germline V gene, CDR1 is LNHDA and CDR2 is SQIVND (reference sequence). The CDR3 coding sequence is TGTGCCAGTAGTATAAGTGGGGTTGGCTCCACAGATACGCAGTATTTT. Translated, it gives CASSISGVGSTDTQYF.

This chain uses TRBV20-1 with TRBJ1-6, with TRBD1 matching 8 bases. The germline gives CDR1 DFQATT, CDR2 SNEGSKA (reference sequence). The CDR3 runs to 13 residues. The junction had 6 bases not matched to a gene; V was cut back by 4 bases and J by 10 bases. The CDR3 bases are TGCAGTGCTACAGGGGGCGATGTCTCACCCCTCCACTTT. It codes for CSATGGDVSPLHF.

The chain recombines TRBV27 with TRBJ1-2, with 7 positions matching TRBD1. V gave up 3 bases and J gave up 5 bases; unmatched junction bases: 3. The CDR3 length is 13 residues. Germline CDR1 is MNHEY and CDR2 is SMNVEV (reference sequence). Here the CDR3 DNA reads TGTGCCAGCAGTTTCAGGGGGTATTATGGCTACACCTTC. This gives the protein CASSFRGYYGYTF.

The V and J genes are TRBV7-2 and TRBJ2-3, with D hard to call. The CDR3 totals 13 residues. The germline V gene has CDR1 SGHTA and CDR2 FQGNSA. V lost 5 bases and J lost 5, with 11 bases in between. CDR3 loop: CASSPDWGDTQYF. CDR3 nucleotide sequence: TGTGCCAGCAGCCCCGACTGGGGAGATACGCAGTATTTT.

The chain carries TRBV7-6 and TRBJ2-5, with a tentative D call TRBD1 (6 bases). This CDR3 contains 15 residues. Germline-derived CDR1 and CDR2 are SGHVS and FNYEAQ. The ends were cut back, 4 bases at V and 4 bases at J, with 16 bases in the middle. CDR3 in DNA: TGTGCCAGCAGCTCCTCTTGGGGGCAAGGAGAGACCCAGTACTTC. Its protein is CASSSSWGQGETQYF.

In nucleotides, the CDR3 is TGTGCCAGCAACCGGAAAGGTGAAGCTTTCTTT. Translated: CASNRKGEAFF. V and J are TRBV28 and TRBJ1-1; D remains ambiguous. The V gene's germline CDR1 is MDHEN and CDR2 SYDVKM. The CDR3 contains 11 residues. V gave up 7 bases and J gave up 7 bases, with 10 bases separating them. Variable domain in full (rest from reference TRBV28 and TRBJ1-1): DVKVTQSSRYLVKRTGEKVFLECVQDMDHENMFWYRQDPGLGLRLIYFSYDVKMKEKGDIPEGYSVSREKKERFSLILESASTNQTSMYLCASNRKGEAFFGQGTRLTVV.

The chain carries TRBV4-3 and TRBJ1-2; D ambiguous. Germline V CDR1 and CDR2: LGHNA, YSLEER. V lost 0 bases, J lost 4 bases, and 9 bases lay in between. This CDR3 is built from 14 residues. The CDR3 coding sequence is TGCGCCAGCAGCCAAGAGGACCGATCCTATGGCTACACCTTC. Translation gives CASSQEDRSYGYTF.

The rearrangement links TRBV21-1 to TRBJ2-5; the D call of TRBD1 is as the table states it, not checked on the DNA. TRBV21-1 is deemed a pseudogene. The CDR3 extends over 16 amino acids. The CDR3 region is CASSKEEGGKGGTQYF. For the CDR3, the DNA is TGTGCCAGCAGCAAAGAGGAAGGCGGGAAAGGAGGGACCCAGTACTTC.

The rearrangement joins TRBV10-3 to TRBJ1-2; 8 nucleotides match TRBD1. Germline CDR1 reads ENHRY; CDR2 reads SYGVKD. The CDR3 consists of 16 residues. The trim removed 6 bases at V and 2 bases at J, leaving 11 bases unmatched. The CDR3 sequence is CAIRGSGTGENYGYTF. The CDR3 DNA reads TGTGCCATCAGGGGCTCCGGGACAGGCGAAAACTATGGCTACACCTTC.

The genes are TRBV11-3 and TRBJ2-1; 7 nucleotides match TRBD1. Germline V gives CDR1 SGHNT, CDR2 YENEEA. CDR3 length equals 15 residues. Trimming removed 8 bases from V and 5 bases from J; junction bases left unmatched: 12. CDR3 DNA sequence: TGTGCCAGCTCCCCCCGGGGAGACAGGGACAATGAGCAGTTCTTC. Translation gives CASSPRGDRDNEQFF.

This chain connects TRBV4-3 to TRBJ1-1; D is unresolved. This CDR3 region has 14 residues. In germline, CDR1 is LGHNA, CDR2 YSLEER. V was cut by 2 bases and J by 7 bases, with 14 bases left in between. DNA of the CDR3: TGCGCCAGCAGCCAACAGTCGGGTTATTTTGAAGCTTTCTTT. Its translation is CASSQQSGYFEAFF.

The rearrangement joins TRBV12-3 or TRBV12-4 to TRBJ2-7, with 8 bases identical to TRBD2. The CDR3 runs 14 residues. V lost 5 bases to trimming and J lost 5 bases; unmatched junction nucleotides: 8. The CDR3 is CASSPSGGHHEQYF. The CDR3 DNA reads as TGTGCCAGCAGTCCTTCGGGGGGGCACCACGAGCAGTACTTC.

The J gene is TRBJ2-7, the V gene TRBV6-1, with D uncertain. This CDR3 comprises 14 residues. CDR1 is MNHNS, CDR2 SASEGT, per germline. V lost 0 bases, J lost 7 bases, and 13 bases lay in between. CDR3 nucleotide sequence: TGTGCCAGCAGTGAAGCGGGGTTGGTAGGTGAGCAGTACTTC. Its translation: CASSEAGLVGEQYF.

The chain employs TRBV6-2 or TRBV6-3 and TRBJ2-1, with 7 bases that match TRBD2. The length of the CDR3 is 16 residues. The germline gives CDR1 MNHEY, CDR2 SVGEGT. With V trimmed by 0 bases and J by 4 bases, 6 bases remained unmatched. The CDR3 protein is CASSYSHGGSYNEQFF. The CDR3 DNA sequence: TGTGCCAGCAGTTACTCCCACGGGGGGTCTTACAATGAGCAGTTCTTC.